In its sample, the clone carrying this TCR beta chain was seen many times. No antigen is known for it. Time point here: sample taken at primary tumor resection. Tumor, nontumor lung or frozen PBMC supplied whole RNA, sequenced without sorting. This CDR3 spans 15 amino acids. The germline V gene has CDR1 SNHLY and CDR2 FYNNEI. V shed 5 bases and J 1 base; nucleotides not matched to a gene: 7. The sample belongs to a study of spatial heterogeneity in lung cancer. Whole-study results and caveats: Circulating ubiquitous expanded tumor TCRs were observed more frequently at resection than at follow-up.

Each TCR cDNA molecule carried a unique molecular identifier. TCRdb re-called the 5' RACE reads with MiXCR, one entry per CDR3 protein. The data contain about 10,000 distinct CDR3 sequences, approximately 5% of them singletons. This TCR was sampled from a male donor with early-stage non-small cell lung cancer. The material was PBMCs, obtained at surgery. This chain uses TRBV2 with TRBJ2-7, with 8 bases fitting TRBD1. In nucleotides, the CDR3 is TGTGCCAGCAGTTCAAGGACAGGGCTATCCTACGAGCAGTACTTC. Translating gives CASSSRTGLSYEQYF.